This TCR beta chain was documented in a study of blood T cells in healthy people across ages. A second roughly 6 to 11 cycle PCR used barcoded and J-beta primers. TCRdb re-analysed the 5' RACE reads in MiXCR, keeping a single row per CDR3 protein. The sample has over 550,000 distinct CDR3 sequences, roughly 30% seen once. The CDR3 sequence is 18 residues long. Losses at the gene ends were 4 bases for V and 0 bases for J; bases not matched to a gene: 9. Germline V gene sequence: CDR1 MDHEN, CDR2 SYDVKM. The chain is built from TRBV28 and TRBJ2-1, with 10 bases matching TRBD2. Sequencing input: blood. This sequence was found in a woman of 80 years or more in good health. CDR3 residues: CASSWASGGPSSYNEQFF. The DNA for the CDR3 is TGTGCCAGCAGTTGGGCTAGCGGGGGTCCTAGCTCCTACAATGAGCAGTTCTTC.